This passage covers 8 T cell receptor beta chains from one sample sequenced in a study of shared clonotypes between healthy human individuals. Using immunoSEQ multiplex PCR, the repertoire was profiled, and TCRdb retains in-frame clones only, with some absent. The table includes 2 million to 2.5 million clones, under 97% detected once. Sample: naive CD4+ T cells sorted from blood. Subset reported: CD45RA+ positively selected. All receptors come from a man aged 18 to 29 in good health.

This chain joins TRBV28 and TRBJ2-3; weak D call: TRBD1 (5 bases). This CDR3 is 13 amino acids long. Germline CDR1 is MDHEN and CDR2 is SYDVKM. V gave up 5 bases and J gave up 7 bases, with 13 bases separating them. CDR3 bases: TGTGCCAGCAGTGGCCGACAGAGAAATACGCAGTATTTT. It encodes CASSGRQRNTQYF.

This clone has only a few counts. J is TRBJ2-5 and V is TRBV5-4, with 7 bases matching TRBD1. The CDR3 sequence is 13 residues long. The junction had 0 bases not matched to a gene; V was cut back by 3 bases and J by 1 base. Germline lookup yields CDR1 SGHNT and CDR2 YYREEE (reference sequence). The CDR3 here is CASSWDSQETQYF. CDR3 nucleotides: TGTGCCAGCAGCTGGGACAGCCAAGAGACCCAGTACTTC.

The genes are TRBV30 and TRBJ2-5; perhaps D is TRBD1 or TRBD2 (5 bases each). The CDR3 totals 15 residues. CDR1 and CDR2 from the germline V gene are GTSNPN and SVGIG (reference sequence). Trimming cost V 0 bases and J 1 base, with 12 bases left between them. The CDR3 DNA sequence: TGTGCCTGGAGTGTTGGCACTGGGACCCAAGAGACCCAGTACTTC. This codes for CAWSVGTGTQETQYF. The variable domain in full, with the rest retrieved from reference TRBV30 and TRBJ2-5, is SQTIHQWPATLVQPVGSPLSLECTVEGTSNPNLYWYRQAAGRGLQLLFYSVGIGQISSEVPQNLSASRPQDRQFILSSKKLLLSDSGFYLCAWSVGTGTQETQYFGPGTRLLVL.

The genes are TRBV19 and TRBJ1-5, with D uncertain. V was clipped by 3 bases and J by 4 bases, with 13 bases between them. There are 15 residues in the CDR3. CDR1 LNHDA and CDR2 SQIVND come from the germline V gene (reference sequence). CDR3 sequence reads: CASSISRLSNQPQHF. CDR3 nucleotides: TGTGCCAGTAGTATCTCGCGGCTTAGTAATCAGCCCCAGCATTTT.

The chain employs TRBV7-2 and TRBJ2-3; TRBD2 matches at 11 bases. CDR3 length: 14 residues. Germline V lookup: CDR1 SGHTA, CDR2 FQGNSA. Trimming cost V 4 bases and J 5 bases; bases outside gene matches: 2. CDR3 in amino acids: CASSSTSGVDTQYF. The CDR3, as DNA: TGTGCCAGCAGCTCGACTAGCGGGGTAGATACGCAGTATTTT.

The genes are TRBV7-2 and TRBJ1-2; no clear D gene. Deletions cut 5 bases from V and 2 bases from J, with 9 bases between. There are 13 residues in the CDR3. Germline loops: CDR1 SGHTA, CDR2 FQGNSA. The CDR3 bases are TGTGCCAGCAGCACCTACACGAACTATGGCTACACCTTC. Translated: CASSTYTNYGYTF. Using reference TRBV7-2 and TRBJ1-2 for the parts outside the CDR3, the full variable domain is GAGVSQSPSNKVTEKGKDVELRCDPISGHTALYWYRQSLGQGLEFLIYFQGNSAPDKSGLPSDRFSAERTGGSVSTLTIQRTQQEDSAVYLCASSTYTNYGYTFGSGTRLTVV.

The rearrangement links TRBV9 to TRBJ2-1, with 8 bases lining up with TRBD1. Looked up from germline, CDR1 is SGDLS and CDR2 is YYNGEE. The CDR3 sequence is 16 residues long. J gave up 2 bases and V 2 bases, and 6 bases lay outside the gene matches. CDR3 coding DNA: TGTGCCAGCAGCGTCGACACAGGGGGACCCTACAATGAGCAGTTCTTC. Its translation is CASSVDTGGPYNEQFF. The full variable domain, with the rest looked up from reference TRBV9 and TRBJ2-1, is DSGVTQTPKHLITATGQRVTLRCSPRSGDLSVYWYQQSLDQGLQFLIQYYNGEERAKGNILERFSAQQFPDLHSELNLSSLELGDSALYFCASSVDTGGPYNEQFFGPGTRLTVL.

The V call is TRBV5-1, the J call TRBJ2-3; a weak D match, TRBD2 (5 bases). The CDR3 is 16 residues long. The germline V gene encodes CDR1 SGHRS and CDR2 YFSETQ. Trimming removed 4 bases from V and 0 bases from J, with 15 bases in between. CDR3 protein: CASSPGLSTSTDTQYF. In nucleotides, the CDR3 is TGCGCCAGCAGCCCAGGACTTTCAACCAGCACAGATACGCAGTATTTT.